The 3 T cell receptor beta chains below all came from one sample that was sequenced in a study of T cells in Graves' hyperthyroidism and ophthalmopathy. RNA transcripts were the template for amplifying TCR beta CDR3 regions. An initial round of RT-PCR targeting the TCR CDR3 relied on the HTBI primer set. TCRdb called the multiplex PCR reads again in MiXCR, with one record for every CDR3 protein. The table includes approximately 400,000 distinct CDR3 sequences, approximately 13% detected once. The material sequenced was blood. The receptors come from a man aged 30 to 45 with Graves' hyperthyroidism that later progressed to Graves' ophthalmopathy.

Ten or more counts support this clonotype. The V call is TRBV7-9, the J call TRBJ1-4, with 10 bases identical to TRBD1. This CDR3 region has 14 residues. Unmatched junction bases numbered 7, after V lost 5 bases and J lost 10 bases. CDR1 SEHNR and CDR2 FQNEAQ come from the germline V gene (reference sequence). CDR3 amino acids: CASSAQTGGGKLFF. The CDR3 DNA reads TGTGCCAGCAGCGCTCAGACAGGGGGCGGAAAACTGTTTTTT.

V usage is TRBV7-9 and J usage is TRBJ1-1; unclear D gene. CDR3 size: 12 residues. Trimming left V 3 bases short and J 7 bases short, with 9 bases between. Germline CDR1 and CDR2: SEHNR and FQNEAQ (reference sequence). CDR3 protein: CASSLKLGEAFF. The CDR3 coding sequence is TGTGCCAGCAGCTTGAAACTGGGTGAAGCTTTCTTT.

This clonotype was observed a handful of times. The genes are TRBV4-1 and TRBJ1-4, with 7 bases identical to TRBD1. The CDR3 sequence is 16 residues long. The V and J ends lost 3 bases and 7 bases, in that order; junction bases with no gene match: 11. Germline V lookup: CDR1 MGHRA, CDR2 YSYEKL. Here the CDR3 DNA reads TGCGCCAGCAGCCAGAACGGGAAGGGGGCAGGTGAAAAACTGTTTTTT. This codes for CASSQNGKGAGEKLFF.